This entry describes one T cell receptor (beta chain). TCRdb keeps only in-frame clones here, not all; method: immunoSEQ multiplex PCR. The table has about 67,000 clones, more than 75% seen once. Trimming stripped 1 base from V and 5 bases from J, with 12 bases between. Germline V lookup: CDR1 SGHTA, CDR2 FQGNSA. The CDR3 consists of 15 residues. This sample was included in a study of control samples from healthy donors and cancer patients. The V call is TRBV7-2, the J call TRBJ1-5, with D perhaps TRBD1 (6 bases). Sequencing was done on a sample of PBMCs. The origin of this receptor is a woman aged 50 to 60 with head and neck cancer. The CDR3 is CASSLVGGPDQPQHF. CDR3 coding DNA: TGTGCCAGCAGCTTAGTAGGGGGGCCTGATCAGCCCCAGCATTTT.